This TCR beta chain is drawn from a study of cytomegalovirus exposure and HLA in healthy donors. A multiplex PCR was run with 60 Vbeta primers and 13 Jbeta primers. Profiled with immunoSEQ multiplex PCR; TCRdb holds only in-frame clones, not every one. The sample lists some 200,000 clones; roughly 80% were seen once. Study-level points and caveats: V- and J-gene trimming in TCR beta was tied to a missense DCLRE1C variant by an analysis performed later.

This clone has a handful of counts. Its cognate antigen is unknown. The TCR originated in a boy between 5 and 17 years old in good health and CMV-seronegative. Sequencing was performed on PBMCs.

The CDR3 DNA reads as TGTGCCAGCAGTTCGGAGAGCGGCTATGGCTACACCTTC. Translating gives CASSSESGYGYTF. The rearrangement uses TRBV25-1 and TRBJ1-2; D gene uncertain. Trimming took 5 bases from V and 4 from J, leaving 11 bases between them. This CDR3 region has 13 residues. Germline CDR1 MGHDK, CDR2 SYGVNS.